These T cell receptor beta chains were read from a single sample in a study of T-cell reconstitution after alpha-beta-depleted transplantation in children. Each CDR3 protein is one row after TCRdb ran MiXCR on the PCR reads. The data show 45,000 to 60,000 distinct CDR3 sequences, around 53% seen once. Specimen: peripheral blood, collected before TCRalphabeta/CD19-depleted stem cell transplant. These TCRs come from a boy under two years old with SCID, due to receive a stem cell transplant. Both conserved end residues are trimmed from each CDR3. D genes are given only for firm matches.

cdr3_aa: ASGGRSTDTQY
d_call: -
v_call: TRBV7-2
j_call: TRBJ2-3
cdr3_length: 11

cdr3_aa: ASSPRQGADYYGYT
d_call: TRBD1
v_call: TRBV4-3
j_call: TRBJ1-2
cdr3_length: 14

cdr3_aa: ASSPRRLAGGMSTDTQY
d_call: TRBD2
v_call: TRBV12-3/TRBV12-4
j_call: TRBJ2-3
cdr3_length: 17

cdr3_aa: ASSSSNTGELF
d_call: -
v_call: TRBV7-2
j_call: TRBJ2-2
cdr3_length: 11

cdr3_aa: ASSWARGPEQY
d_call: TRBD1
v_call: TRBV6-5
j_call: TRBJ2-7
cdr3_length: 11

cdr3_aa: ASSVGGGQQPQH
d_call: -
v_call: TRBV9
j_call: TRBJ1-5
cdr3_length: 12

cdr3_aa: ASSPGTANTGELF
d_call: -
v_call: TRBV4-2
j_call: TRBJ2-2
cdr3_length: 13

cdr3_aa: ASGENTEAF
d_call: -
v_call: TRBV12-3/TRBV12-4
j_call: TRBJ1-1
cdr3_length: 9

cdr3_aa: ASSDKSGEGQPQH
d_call: -
v_call: TRBV6-4
j_call: TRBJ1-5
cdr3_length: 13

cdr3_aa: ASSSGTGANEQF
d_call: TRBD1
v_call: TRBV27
j_call: TRBJ2-1
cdr3_length: 12

cdr3_aa: ASSFQQGGRNEQF
d_call: -
v_call: TRBV5-1
j_call: TRBJ2-1
cdr3_length: 13

cdr3_aa: ASSANQPLRPMEQF
d_call: -
v_call: TRBV11-2
j_call: TRBJ2-1
cdr3_length: 14

cdr3_aa: ASSPGRRQGDGYT
d_call: TRBD1
v_call: TRBV5-6
j_call: TRBJ1-2
cdr3_length: 13

cdr3_aa: ASSPRDWGTDTQY
d_call: -
v_call: TRBV6-1
j_call: TRBJ2-3
cdr3_length: 13

cdr3_aa: ASSTTSGGGETQY
d_call: TRBD2
v_call: TRBV7-2
j_call: TRBJ2-5
cdr3_length: 13

cdr3_aa: SATVTGTVNTGELF
d_call: -
v_call: TRBV20-1
j_call: TRBJ2-2
cdr3_length: 14

cdr3_aa: ASSQTGANYGYT
d_call: -
v_call: TRBV4-2
j_call: TRBJ1-2
cdr3_length: 12

cdr3_aa: ASSSRTGSDVLT
d_call: -
v_call: TRBV4-1
j_call: TRBJ2-6
cdr3_length: 12

cdr3_aa: ASSSTGGPDTQY
d_call: -
v_call: TRBV12-3/TRBV12-4
j_call: TRBJ2-3
cdr3_length: 12

cdr3_aa: ASSLVNPQGLGQPQH
d_call: TRBD1
v_call: TRBV28
j_call: TRBJ1-5
cdr3_length: 15

cdr3_aa: ASSLPSGGTTTDTQY
d_call: TRBD2
v_call: TRBV7-2
j_call: TRBJ2-3
cdr3_length: 15

cdr3_aa: SASVRGEQF
d_call: -
v_call: TRBV20-1
j_call: TRBJ2-1
cdr3_length: 9

cdr3_aa: SASSGRFNEQF
d_call: TRBD2
v_call: TRBV20-1
j_call: TRBJ2-1
cdr3_length: 11

cdr3_aa: ASSPGGYYEQY
d_call: -
v_call: TRBV5-1
j_call: TRBJ2-7
cdr3_length: 11

cdr3_aa: SAREDRESGELF
d_call: TRBD1
v_call: TRBV20-1
j_call: TRBJ2-2
cdr3_length: 12

cdr3_aa: ASSGPGGGGKNIQY
d_call: -
v_call: TRBV9
j_call: TRBJ2-4
cdr3_length: 14

cdr3_aa: ASSIGLGIPKNIQY
d_call: TRBD2
v_call: TRBV19
j_call: TRBJ2-4
cdr3_length: 14

cdr3_aa: ASSLEVVGNEQY
d_call: -
v_call: TRBV5-1
j_call: TRBJ2-7
cdr3_length: 12

cdr3_aa: ASSGQGAPPTTNEKLF
d_call: TRBD1
v_call: TRBV5-5
j_call: TRBJ1-4
cdr3_length: 16

cdr3_aa: ASSPTPQGRFTEAF
d_call: -
v_call: TRBV4-1
j_call: TRBJ1-1
cdr3_length: 14

cdr3_aa: ASSDRGTGELF
d_call: TRBD1
v_call: TRBV5-1
j_call: TRBJ2-2
cdr3_length: 11